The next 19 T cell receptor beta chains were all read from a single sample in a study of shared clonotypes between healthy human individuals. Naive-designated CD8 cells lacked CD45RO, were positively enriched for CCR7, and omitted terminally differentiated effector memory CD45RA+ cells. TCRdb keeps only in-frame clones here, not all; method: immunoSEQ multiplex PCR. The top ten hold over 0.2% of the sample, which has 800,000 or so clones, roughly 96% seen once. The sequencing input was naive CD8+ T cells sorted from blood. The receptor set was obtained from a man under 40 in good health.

The CDR3 is CASSPSWDEQYF. CDR3 nucleotides: TGTGCCAGCTCTCCTTCTTGGGACGAGCAGTACTTC. The chain joins TRBV18 to TRBJ2-7, with D unresolved. With 6 bases removed from V and 5 bases from J, the gap between germline ends came to 11 bases. This CDR3 has 12 residues. Germline V gives CDR1 KGHSH, CDR2 LQKENI. Full variable domain (outside the CDR3, taken from reference TRBV18 and TRBJ2-7): NAGVMQNPRHLVRRRGQEARLRCSPMKGHSHVYWYRQLPEEGLKFMVYLQKENIIDESGMPKERFSAEFPKEGPSILRIQQVVRGDSAAYFCASSPSWDEQYFGPGTRLTVT.

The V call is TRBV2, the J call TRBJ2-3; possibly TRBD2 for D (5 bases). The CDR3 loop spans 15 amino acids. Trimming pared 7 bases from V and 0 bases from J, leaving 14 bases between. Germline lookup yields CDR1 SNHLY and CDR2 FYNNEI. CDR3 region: CASTIGVWSTDTQYF. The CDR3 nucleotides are TGTGCCAGCACGATCGGGGTATGGAGCACAGATACGCAGTATTTT.

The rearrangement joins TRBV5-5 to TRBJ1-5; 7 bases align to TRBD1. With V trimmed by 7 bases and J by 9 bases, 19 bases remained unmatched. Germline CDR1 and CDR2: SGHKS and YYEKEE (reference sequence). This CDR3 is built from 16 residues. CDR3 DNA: TGTGCCAGCTCTACGACGGCCCAGACTACAGGGGTGCCCCAGCATTTT. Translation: CASSTTAQTTGVPQHF.

The chain's CDR3 is CASSAGQGDNEQFF. CDR3 DNA: TGCGCCAGCAGCGCGGGACAGGGTGACAATGAGCAGTTCTTC. This chain links TRBV5-1 with TRBJ2-1; 9 bases match TRBD1. The CDR3 is made up of 14 amino acids. Germline V gene lookup returns CDR1 SGHRS and CDR2 YFSETQ. Trimming at V came to 4 bases and at J to 5 bases, leaving 4 bases not matched to a gene.

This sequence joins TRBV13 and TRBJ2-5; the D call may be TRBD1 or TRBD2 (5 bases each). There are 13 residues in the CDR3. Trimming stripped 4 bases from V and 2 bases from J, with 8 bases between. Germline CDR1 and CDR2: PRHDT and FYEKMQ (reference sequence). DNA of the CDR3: TGTGCCAGCAGCTCGGGACCGCAAGAGACCCAGTACTTC. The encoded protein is CASSSGPQETQYF.

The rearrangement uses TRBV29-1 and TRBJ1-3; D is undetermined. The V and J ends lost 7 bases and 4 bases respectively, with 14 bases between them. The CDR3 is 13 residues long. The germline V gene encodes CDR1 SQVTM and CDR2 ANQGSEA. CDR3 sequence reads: CSAEYGPGNTIYF. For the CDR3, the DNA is TGCAGCGCTGAGTATGGGCCCGGAAACACCATATATTTT.

As DNA, the CDR3 is TGTGCCAGCAGTGCAGGACTAGCGGGAGGCCACGAGCAGTACTTC. Translating it yields CASSAGLAGGHEQYF. The V call is TRBV25-1, the J call TRBJ2-7, with 14 bases that match TRBD2. The trim removed 4 bases at V and 5 bases at J, leaving 4 bases unmatched. The CDR3 is made up of 15 amino acids. Germline V gene lookup returns CDR1 MGHDK and CDR2 SYGVNS.

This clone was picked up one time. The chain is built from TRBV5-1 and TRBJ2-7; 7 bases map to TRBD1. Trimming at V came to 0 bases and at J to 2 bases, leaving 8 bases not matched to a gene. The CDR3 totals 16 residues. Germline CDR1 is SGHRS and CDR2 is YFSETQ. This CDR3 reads CASSLGPTGSTYEQYF. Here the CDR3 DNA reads TGCGCCAGCAGCTTGGGCCCGACAGGGAGCACCTACGAGCAGTACTTC.

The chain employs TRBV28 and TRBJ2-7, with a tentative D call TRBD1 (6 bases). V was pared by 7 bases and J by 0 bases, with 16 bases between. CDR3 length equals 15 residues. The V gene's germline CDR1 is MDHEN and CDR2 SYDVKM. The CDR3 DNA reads TGTGCCAGCAAAACTCCCCGGGACAACTCCTACGAGCAGTACTTC. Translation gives CASKTPRDNSYEQYF. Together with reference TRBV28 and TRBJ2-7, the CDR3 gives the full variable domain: DVKVTQSSRYLVKRTGEKVFLECVQDMDHENMFWYRQDPGLGLRLIYFSYDVKMKEKGDIPEGYSVSREKKERFSLILESASTNQTSMYLCASKTPRDNSYEQYFGPGTRLTVT.

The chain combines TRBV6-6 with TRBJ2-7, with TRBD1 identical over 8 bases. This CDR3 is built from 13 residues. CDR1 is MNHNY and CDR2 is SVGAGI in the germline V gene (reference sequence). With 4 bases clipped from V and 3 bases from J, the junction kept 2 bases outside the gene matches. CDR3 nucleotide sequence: TGTGCCAGCAGTTGGGGACAGGACTACGAGCAGTACTTC. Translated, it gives CASSWGQDYEQYF.

The CDR3 sequence is CASSSLGGYEQYF. In DNA, the CDR3 is TGTGCCAGCAGTTCTCTCGGGGGGTACGAGCAGTACTTC. The V gene is TRBV7-9, the J gene TRBJ2-7, with 7 bases identical to TRBD2. Germline CDR1 SEHNR, CDR2 FQNEAQ (reference sequence). Germline trimming cut 6 bases from V and 4 bases from J; bases unmatched to any gene: 6. The CDR3 spans 13 residues.

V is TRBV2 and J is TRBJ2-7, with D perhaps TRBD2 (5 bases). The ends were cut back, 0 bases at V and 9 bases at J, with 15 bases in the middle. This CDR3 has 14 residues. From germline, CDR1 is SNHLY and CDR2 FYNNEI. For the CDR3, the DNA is TGTGCCAGCAGTGAAGCTCTGAGCGGCCTTGGGCAGTACTTC. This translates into CASSEALSGLGQYF. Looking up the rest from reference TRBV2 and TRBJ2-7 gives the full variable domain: EPEVTQTPSHQVTQMGQEVILRCVPISNHLYFYWYRQILGQKVEFLVSFYNNEISEKSEIFDDQFSVERPDGSNFTLKIRSTKLEDSAMYFCASSEALSGLGQYFGPGTRLTVT.

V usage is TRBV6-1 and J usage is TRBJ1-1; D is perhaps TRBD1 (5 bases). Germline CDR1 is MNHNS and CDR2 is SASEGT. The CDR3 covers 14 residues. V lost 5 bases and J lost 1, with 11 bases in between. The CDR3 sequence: CASSLGGWNTEAFF. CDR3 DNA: TGTGCCAGCAGTCTCGGGGGATGGAACACTGAAGCTTTCTTT.

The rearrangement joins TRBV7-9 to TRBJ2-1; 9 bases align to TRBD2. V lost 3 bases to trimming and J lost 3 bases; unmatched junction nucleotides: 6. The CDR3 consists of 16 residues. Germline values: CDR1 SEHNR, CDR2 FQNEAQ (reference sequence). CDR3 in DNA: TGTGCCAGCAGCTTCCCCGGGACTAGCCTCTACAATGAGCAGTTCTTC. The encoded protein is CASSFPGTSLYNEQFF.

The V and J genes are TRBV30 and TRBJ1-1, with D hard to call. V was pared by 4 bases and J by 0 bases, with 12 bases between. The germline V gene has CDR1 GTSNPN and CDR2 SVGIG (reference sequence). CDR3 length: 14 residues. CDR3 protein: CAWIRGEMNTEAFF. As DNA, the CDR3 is TGTGCCTGGATTCGGGGAGAAATGAACACTGAAGCTTTCTTT. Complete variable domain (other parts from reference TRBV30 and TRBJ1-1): SQTIHQWPATLVQPVGSPLSLECTVEGTSNPNLYWYRQAAGRGLQLLFYSVGIGQISSEVPQNLSASRPQDRQFILSSKKLLLSDSGFYLCAWIRGEMNTEAFFGQGTRLTVV.

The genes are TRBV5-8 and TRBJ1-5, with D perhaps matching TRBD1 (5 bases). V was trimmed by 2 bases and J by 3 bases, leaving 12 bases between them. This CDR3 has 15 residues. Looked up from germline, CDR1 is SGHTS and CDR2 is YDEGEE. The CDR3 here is CASSLISGLNQPQHF. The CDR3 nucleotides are TGTGCCAGCAGCTTAATTTCAGGGCTCAATCAGCCCCAGCATTTT. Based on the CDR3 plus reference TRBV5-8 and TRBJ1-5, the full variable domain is EAGVTQSPTHLIKTRGQQATLRCSPISGHTSVYWYQQALGLGLQFLLWYDEGEERNRGNFPPRFSGRQFPNYSSELNVNALELEDSALYLCASSLISGLNQPQHFGDGTRLSIL.

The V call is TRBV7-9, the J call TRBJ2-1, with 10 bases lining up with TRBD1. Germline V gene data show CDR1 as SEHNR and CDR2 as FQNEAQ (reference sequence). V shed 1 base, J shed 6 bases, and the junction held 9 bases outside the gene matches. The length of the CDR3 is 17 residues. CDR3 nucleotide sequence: TGTGCCAGCAGCTTAGTGGACAGGGGGTTATCTTTCAATGAGCAGTTCTTC. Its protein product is CASSLVDRGLSFNEQFF.

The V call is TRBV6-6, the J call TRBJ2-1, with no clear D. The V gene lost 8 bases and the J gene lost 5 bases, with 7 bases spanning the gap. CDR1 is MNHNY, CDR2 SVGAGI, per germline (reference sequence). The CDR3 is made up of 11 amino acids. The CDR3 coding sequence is TGTGCCAGCGGGCCTGACAATGAGCAGTTCTTC. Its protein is CASGPDNEQFF.

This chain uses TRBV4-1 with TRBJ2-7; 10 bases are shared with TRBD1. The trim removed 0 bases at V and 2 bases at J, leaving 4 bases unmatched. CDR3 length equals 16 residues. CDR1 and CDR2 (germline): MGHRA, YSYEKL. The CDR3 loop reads CASSQDLGQGAYEQYF. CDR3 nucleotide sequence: TGCGCCAGCAGCCAAGATCTCGGACAGGGGGCCTACGAGCAGTACTTC.